This paragraph covers one T cell receptor (beta chain) sequence. Its specificity is not known. This record comes from a study of a mutant IDH1 vaccine in newly diagnosed glioma. Study at large: Vaccinations, eight in total, occurred in weeks 1, 3, 5, 7, 11, 15, 19, 23. Patients received vaccination from 4-6 weeks after radiotherapy alone, or with temozolomide cycles.

Sample time point: week 23, last vaccination. In every dose of vaccine, 300 ug of mutant IDH1 20-mer peptide was given alongside topical imiquimod. Sequencing used immunoSEQ multiplex PCR; TCRdb keeps in-frame clones, though not all of them. The repertoire holds under 45,000 clones, 84% seen once, with 2% to 2.5% in the top ten. Germline V lookup: CDR1 MNHNS, CDR2 SASEGT. The CDR3 sequence is 16 residues long. J lost 3 bases, V lost 4 bases, and 5 bases had no gene match. The chain combines TRBV6-1 with TRBJ2-3; 12 nucleotides match TRBD2. The sequence derives from a woman between 18 and 30 years old with glioma. Some clones in this sample may be carry-over from other donors' samples. Material: PBMCs, obtained from a glioma patient whose treatment included an IDH1 peptide vaccine. The CDR3 loop reads CASSGRLAGVTDTQYF. CDR3 in DNA: TGTGCCAGCAGTGGTAGACTAGCGGGGGTTACAGATACGCAGTATTTT.